This paragraph covers one TCR beta chain sequence. No antigen is known for it. Trimming removed 6 bases from V and 6 bases from J; junction bases left unmatched: 5. The CDR3 length is 12 residues. Germline CDR1 reads MNHNY; CDR2 reads SVGAGI (reference sequence). The entry originates in a study of T cells in localized non-small cell lung cancer. Study-wide points: Adjacent lung exhibited a median of approximately 59 among the 100 most abundant tumor clones. Prolonged overall survival went with higher T cell density in the blood. The greatest T cell clonality was found in uninvolved adjacent lung (higher than in tumor).

Clones were read by immunoSEQ multiplex PCR, and TCRdb kept only the in-frame ones, dropping some. The sample contains some 15,000 clones, around 83% of which appear only once. The V call is TRBV6-6, the J call TRBJ2-7; 7 bases agree with TRBD1. This sample comprised peripheral blood, obtained before any cancer treatment. The source is a female donor over 55 with stage I squamous cell lung carcinoma. CDR3 nucleotide sequence: TGTGCCAGCAGCCTGGGACAGTTCGAGCAGTACTTC. Translation: CASSLGQFEQYF.